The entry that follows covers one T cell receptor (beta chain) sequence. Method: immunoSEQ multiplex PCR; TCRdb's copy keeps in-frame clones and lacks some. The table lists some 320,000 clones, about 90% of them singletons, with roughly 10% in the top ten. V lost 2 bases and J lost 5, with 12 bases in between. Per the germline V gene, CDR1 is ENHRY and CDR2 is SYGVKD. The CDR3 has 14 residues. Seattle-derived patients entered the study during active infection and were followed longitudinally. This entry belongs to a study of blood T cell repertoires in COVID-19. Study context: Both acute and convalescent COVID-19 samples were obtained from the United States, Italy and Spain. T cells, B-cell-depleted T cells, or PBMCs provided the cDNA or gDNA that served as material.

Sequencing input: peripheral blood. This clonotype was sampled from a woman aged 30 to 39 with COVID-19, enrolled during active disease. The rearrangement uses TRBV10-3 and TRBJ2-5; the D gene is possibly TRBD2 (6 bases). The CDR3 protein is CAISEPGSGETQYF. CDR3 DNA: TGTGCCATCAGTGAGCCCGGGAGTGGGGAGACCCAGTACTTC.